This T cell receptor (beta chain) was identified during a study of regulatory T cells in long-lasting Graves disease. Time point described: newly diagnosed GD, antithyroid drugs for less than 3 months. Researchers made the TCR library from RNA that was extracted from PBMCs. The CDR3 is 14 amino acids. V lost 0 bases, J lost 7 bases, and 14 bases lay in between. The germline V gene has CDR1 SGDLS and CDR2 YYNGEE. Study results and limitations: Persistent disease was characterized by preferential usage of TRBV28, TRBJ1-2 and TRBJ2-5. Compared with new cases, persistent Graves' patients showed reduced TCR diversity.

Construction of TCR beta libraries relied on iRepertoire HTBI primers and on Arm-PCR targeting CDR3 regions. Via MiXCR, TCRdb re-called the multiplex PCR reads, giving one row per CDR3 protein. The sample has 250,000 or so distinct CDR3 sequences; 15% to 20% are singletons. This clonotype showed up many times. No antigen is known for it. These same data were also listed under a study on T cells in Graves' hyperthyroidism and ophthalmopathy. This second study notes: The HTBI set primed first-round TCR CDR3 RT-PCR. Most expanded thyroid clonotypes above 0.001 also appeared in blood.

The sequence was obtained from a woman in her 30s with Graves disease. This sample comprised peripheral blood mononuclear cells (PBMCs), obtained at new diagnosis, from a patient treated with antithyroid drugs. This rearrangement joins TRBV9 to TRBJ2-7; D gene uncertain. DNA for the CDR3: TGTGCCAGCAGCGTAGCGGTGGAGCCAGGAGAGCAGTACTTC. Its protein product is CASSVAVEPGEQYF. The complete variable domain, with remaining parts taken from reference TRBV9 and TRBJ2-7, reads DSGVTQTPKHLITATGQRVTLRCSPRSGDLSVYWYQQSLDQGLQFLIQYYNGEERAKGNILERFSAQQFPDLHSELNLSSLELGDSALYFCASSVAVEPGEQYFGPGTRLTVT.